The 4 T cell receptor beta chains listed next were all sequenced from one sample in a study of control samples from healthy donors and cancer patients. Libraries were prepared by immunoSEQ multiplex PCR; TCRdb keeps only in-frame clonotypes and omits some of them. The sample includes over 200,000 clones, about 80% seen only once; the top ten take roughly 13%. The sequencing sample was made of PBMCs. The source of these receptors is an older woman with lung cancer.

The chain carries TRBV30 and TRBJ1-1; 10 bases align to TRBD1. The germline CDR1 and CDR2 sequences are GTSNPN and SVGIG (reference sequence). Trimming took 8 bases from V and 4 from J; bases not matched to a gene: 7. The CDR3 consists of 13 residues. The CDR3 here is CAGDRGGVTEAFF. DNA for the CDR3: TGTGCCGGGGACAGGGGAGGTGTCACTGAAGCTTTCTTT.

The chain links TRBV4-1 to TRBJ2-3; D gene unclear. The CDR3 is 15 amino acids. Between the trimmed V and J ends, which lost 1 base and 2 bases, there was a span of 10 bases. Germline V gene sequence: CDR1 MGHRA, CDR2 YSYEKL. The CDR3 coding sequence is TGCGCCAGCAGCCAAGTTGGAGCTCCCACAGATACGCAGTATTTT. Protein sequence: CASSQVGAPTDTQYF.

The chain couples TRBV6-4 to TRBJ1-1, with TRBD1 as a possible D gene (6 bases). Germline V CDR1 and CDR2: MRHNA, SNTAGT. CDR3 size: 18 residues. Trimming pared 6 bases from V and 3 bases from J, leaving 26 bases between. The CDR3, as DNA: TGTGCCAGCAGGGGACTGAGACAGAGCCCGGGGGCACACACTGAAGCTTTCTTT. Translating it yields CASRGLRQSPGAHTEAFF.

This clone was observed a single time. The chain links TRBV3-1 (or the pseudogene TRBV3-2) to TRBJ1-1; D gene uncertain. Trimming removed 1 base at V and 7 bases at J, with 13 bases between. The CDR3 is 14 residues long. Germline CDR1 LGHDT, CDR2 YNNKEL (reference sequence). CDR3: CASSQGIDTIEAFF. In DNA, the CDR3 is TGTGCCAGCAGCCAAGGAATTGATACTATTGAAGCTTTCTTT.